The next 20 T cell receptor beta chains were all read from a single sample in a study of blood T cell repertoires in COVID-19. Repertoires were generated with immunoSEQ multiplex PCR, while TCRdb's copy carries only in-frame clones and drops some. The sample contains approximately 89,000 clones, 80% to 90% of which appear only once. Sequenced input: peripheral blood. The receptors were sampled from a human donor in a cohort sampled during active COVID-19.

The V and J genes are TRBV5-5 and TRBJ1-2; the D is unclear. Trimming left V 4 bases short and J 5 bases short, with 12 bases between. Per germline, CDR1 SGHKS and CDR2 YYEKEE (reference sequence). CDR3 length: 13 residues. The CDR3 bases are TGTGCCAGCAGCCCCGGAGACCAGTATGGCTACACCTTC. This gives the protein CASSPGDQYGYTF.

This chain connects TRBV5-6 to TRBJ1-2, with D uncertain. The CDR3 loop spans 11 amino acids. Germline CDR1 SGHDT, CDR2 YYEEEE. V lost 6 bases and J lost 1, with 4 bases in between. This chain's CDR3 is CASKLNYGYTF. For the CDR3, the DNA is TGTGCCAGCAAGCTTAACTATGGCTACACCTTC.

The chain joins TRBV11-3 to TRBJ2-3; TRBD2 matches 8 bases. The CDR3 runs to 14 residues. From germline, CDR1 is SGHNT and CDR2 YENEEA. With 8 bases clipped from V and 5 bases from J, the junction kept 9 bases outside the gene matches. The CDR3 loop is CASGPGGAQDTQYF. The DNA of the CDR3 is TGTGCCAGCGGGCCCGGGGGGGCGCAAGATACGCAGTATTTT.

In this sample, this clone turned up once. CDR3 sequence: CASSPPHRSSYNEQFF. CDR3 DNA: TGTGCCAGCAGCCCCCCGCACAGGAGCTCCTACAATGAGCAGTTCTTC. The chain joins TRBV7-8 to TRBJ2-1; D possibly corresponds to TRBD1 (5 bases). This CDR3 spans 16 amino acids. Germline V gene lookup returns CDR1 SGHVS and CDR2 FQNEAQ. V was pared by 5 bases and J by 0 bases, with 14 bases between.

This CDR3 is CSVPTGIGNEQYF. As DNA, the CDR3 is TGCAGCGTTCCGACAGGGATTGGAAACGAGCAGTACTTC. The J gene is TRBJ2-7, the V gene TRBV29-1, with 7 bases aligning to TRBD1. Germline lookup yields CDR1 SQVTM and CDR2 ANQGSEA. V was clipped by 5 bases and J by 5 bases; unmatched bases: 9. This CDR3 contains 13 residues.

The chain links TRBV29-1 to TRBJ2-7; 7 nucleotides match TRBD2. The CDR3 totals 14 residues. CDR1 and CDR2 (germline): SQVTM, ANQGSEA. J lost 1 base, V lost 5 bases, and 8 bases had no gene match. CDR3 loop: CSVQEGGFSYEQYF. The CDR3 DNA reads as TGCAGCGTTCAGGAGGGAGGGTTTTCCTACGAGCAGTACTTC.

This sequence joins TRBV7-9 and TRBJ2-3, with a weak D call TRBD2 (6 bases). The CDR3 is 15 amino acids. Looked up from germline, CDR1 is SEHNR and CDR2 is FQNEAQ (reference sequence). V lost 3 bases and J 1 base, leaving 11 bases between the germline ends. CDR3 DNA sequence: TGTGCCAGCAGCTTTTCTGGCGGGGGCACAGATACGCAGTATTTT. As protein: CASSFSGGGTDTQYF.

This chain connects TRBV6-1 to TRBJ1-3; 7 bases are a match to TRBD1. The J segment lost 3 bases and the V segment lost 3 bases, leaving 2 bases of the junction unmatched. Germline lookup yields CDR1 MNHNS and CDR2 SASEGT. The length of the CDR3 is 14 residues. The DNA for the CDR3 is TGTGCCAGCAGTGATCAGGGGGATGGAAACACCATATATTTT. Translation gives CASSDQGDGNTIYF.

The chain carries TRBV5-4 and TRBJ2-2; 7 positions agree with TRBD1. V gave up 7 bases and J gave up 6 bases; unmatched junction bases: 6. This CDR3 is 13 amino acids long. The germline gives CDR1 SGHNT, CDR2 YYREEE (reference sequence). The CDR3 protein is CASFDRVAGELFF. The CDR3 region has the DNA TGTGCCAGCTTTGACAGGGTTGCCGGGGAGCTGTTTTTT.

This sequence joins TRBV5-4 and TRBJ2-1; 14 bases match TRBD2. J gave up 9 bases and V 2 bases, and 7 bases lay outside the gene matches. Germline assignment: CDR1 SGHNT and CDR2 YYREEE (reference sequence). CDR3 size: 16 residues. The CDR3 loop reads CASSFGLAGGKGEQFF. In DNA, the CDR3 is TGTGCCAGCAGCTTCGGACTAGCGGGGGGAAAGGGTGAGCAGTTCTTC.

V and J are TRBV7-2 and TRBJ2-3; 11 bases are shared with TRBD2. With 2 bases clipped from V and 1 base from J, the junction kept 8 bases outside the gene matches. This CDR3 is built from 18 residues. CDR1 is SGHTA and CDR2 is FQGNSA in the germline V gene. This CDR3 is CASSLYATSGAGTDTQYF. CDR3 sequence (DNA): TGTGCCAGCAGCTTATACGCGACTAGCGGGGCCGGCACAGATACGCAGTATTTT.

The V and J genes are TRBV5-4 and TRBJ2-3, with a possible D match to TRBD2 (7 bases). The V end was cut by 4 bases, the J end by 4 bases, with 16 bases between. The CDR3 contains 15 residues. The V gene's germline CDR1 is SGHNT and CDR2 YYREEE (reference sequence). The chain's CDR3 is CASSPWGGAADTQYF. The CDR3, as DNA: TGTGCCAGCAGCCCCTGGGGGGGGGCCGCAGATACGCAGTATTTT.

The V gene is TRBV24-1, the J gene TRBJ2-7, with D tentatively TRBD2 (5 bases). Germline CDR1 reads KGHDR; CDR2 reads SFDVKD. The CDR3 contains 12 residues. Trimming left V 5 bases short and J 1 base short, with 5 bases between. CDR3 sequence reads: CATSGGSYEQYF. The CDR3 nucleotides read TGTGCCACCAGTGGAGGGTCCTACGAGCAGTACTTC.

This clone was seen a few times. An end of the junction differs from the germline gene, which may be a read error. Other DNA sequences of this sample code for an identical CDR3. The J gene is TRBJ1-6, the V gene TRBV7-2, with D uncertain. Germline CDR1 reads SGHTA; CDR2 reads FQGNSA. The CDR3 contains 15 residues. This CDR3 is CASSLESSYNSPLHF. The CDR3 region has the DNA TGTGCCAGCAGTTTAGAGAGCTCCTATAATTCACCCCTCCACTTT.

This chain uses TRBV3-1 (or the pseudogene TRBV3-2) with TRBJ2-6; 7 positions agree with TRBD1. Trimming cost V 6 bases and J 0 bases; bases outside gene matches: 11. Germline V gene data show CDR1 as LGHDT and CDR2 as YNNKEL (reference sequence). There are 18 residues in the CDR3. The CDR3 DNA sequence: TGTGCCAGCAGGCGGAGACAGGGCGAGGGCTCTGGGGCCAACGTCCTGACTTTC. This codes for CASRRRQGEGSGANVLTF.

This chain connects TRBV2 to TRBJ1-4; D may be TRBD1 (6 bases). This CDR3 contains 13 residues. Looked up from germline, CDR1 is SNHLY and CDR2 is FYNNEI. Trimming removed 6 bases at V and 12 bases at J, with 17 bases between. In DNA, the CDR3 is TGTGCCAGCAGCCAGGGGCCCGGGAACCAACTGTTTTTT. This sequence encodes CASSQGPGNQLFF.

This clone came up a few times. The V gene is TRBV11-2, the J gene TRBJ2-7; D not resolved. Trimming took off 2 bases at V and 6 bases at J, with 14 bases between the two ends. The CDR3 is made up of 14 amino acids. Germline lookup yields CDR1 SGHAT and CDR2 FQNNGV. CDR3 DNA: TGTGCCAGCAGCTTAATACGGCAGGTCTCCGAGCAGTACTTC. It encodes CASSLIRQVSEQYF.

The rearrangement joins TRBV5-8 to TRBJ2-1, with TRBD2 matching 9 bases. V lost 0 bases, J lost 6 bases, and 4 bases stayed unmatched. Germline V CDR1 and CDR2: SGHTS, YDEGEE. The CDR3 runs 15 residues. The CDR3 loop is CASSLGLAGINEQFF. CDR3 in DNA: TGTGCCAGCAGCTTGGGTCTAGCGGGGATCAATGAGCAGTTCTTC.

This clone was detected once. The genes are TRBV19 and TRBJ2-1; 9 bases align to TRBD2. In germline, CDR1 is LNHDA, CDR2 SQIVND (reference sequence). Unmatched junction bases numbered 9, after V lost 6 bases and J lost 0 bases. The CDR3 runs to 17 residues. The CDR3 here is CASRGLATKSSYNEQFF. The CDR3 DNA sequence: TGTGCCAGTAGAGGACTAGCGACCAAGAGCTCCTACAATGAGCAGTTCTTC.

The V and J genes are TRBV6-9 and TRBJ2-7; 10 nucleotides agree with TRBD1. Unmatched junction bases numbered 12, after V lost 3 bases and J lost 4 bases. Germline V gene sequence: CDR1 MNHGY, CDR2 SVAAGI. The CDR3 has 17 amino acids. The CDR3 sequence: CASSYAFRDRGQYEQYF. In DNA form, the CDR3 reads TGTGCCAGCAGTTACGCATTTAGAGACAGGGGGCAATACGAGCAGTACTTC.